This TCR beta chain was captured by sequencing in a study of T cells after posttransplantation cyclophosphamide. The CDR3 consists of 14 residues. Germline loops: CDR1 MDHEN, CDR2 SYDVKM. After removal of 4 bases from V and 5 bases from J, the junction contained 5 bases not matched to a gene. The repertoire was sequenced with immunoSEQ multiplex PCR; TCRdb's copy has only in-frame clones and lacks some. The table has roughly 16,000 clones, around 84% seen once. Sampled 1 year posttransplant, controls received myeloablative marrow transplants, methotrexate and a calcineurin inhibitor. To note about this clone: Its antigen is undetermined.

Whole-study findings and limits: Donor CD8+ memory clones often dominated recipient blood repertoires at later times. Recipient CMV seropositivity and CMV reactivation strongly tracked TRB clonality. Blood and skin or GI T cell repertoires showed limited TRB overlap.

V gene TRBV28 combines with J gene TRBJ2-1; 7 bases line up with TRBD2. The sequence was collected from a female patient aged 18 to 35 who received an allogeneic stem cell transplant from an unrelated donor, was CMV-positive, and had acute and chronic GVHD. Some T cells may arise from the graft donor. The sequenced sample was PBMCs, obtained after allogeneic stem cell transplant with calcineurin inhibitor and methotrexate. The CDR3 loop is CASSSGGSHNEQFF. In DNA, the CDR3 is TGTGCCAGCAGTTCGGGAGGTTCACACAATGAGCAGTTCTTC.